This section outlines one TCR beta chain sequence together with its context. Its matching antigen is unknown. Trimming stripped 4 bases from V and 5 bases from J, with 13 bases between. There are 14 residues in the CDR3. Germline V CDR1 and CDR2: SNHLY, FYNNEI. Donors in the study were healthy people who gave bone marrow. This record belongs to a study of cytomegalovirus exposure and HLA in healthy donors. General study points: One cluster of highly shared sequence variants probably arose as a sequencing artifact. Earlier findings revealed that most TCR beta V segments proved productive either about 87% or about 30% of the time. Associated with cytomegalovirus, according to the listing, were about 160 TCR beta chains.

Primers: 60 Vbeta forward and 13 Jbeta reverse. Produced via immunoSEQ multiplex PCR; TCRdb's table is partial and in-frame only. This table has about 150,000 clones, more than 9.5% appearing once. The sequence was obtained from a man in his fifties in good health and CMV-seronegative. The genes are TRBV2 and TRBJ2-3, with D maybe TRBD2 (6 bases). Sequences were obtained from PBMCs. The DNA of the CDR3 is TGTGCCAGCAGTGTGACGGGAGTAGGAGATACGCAGTATTTT. This encodes CASSVTGVGDTQYF.